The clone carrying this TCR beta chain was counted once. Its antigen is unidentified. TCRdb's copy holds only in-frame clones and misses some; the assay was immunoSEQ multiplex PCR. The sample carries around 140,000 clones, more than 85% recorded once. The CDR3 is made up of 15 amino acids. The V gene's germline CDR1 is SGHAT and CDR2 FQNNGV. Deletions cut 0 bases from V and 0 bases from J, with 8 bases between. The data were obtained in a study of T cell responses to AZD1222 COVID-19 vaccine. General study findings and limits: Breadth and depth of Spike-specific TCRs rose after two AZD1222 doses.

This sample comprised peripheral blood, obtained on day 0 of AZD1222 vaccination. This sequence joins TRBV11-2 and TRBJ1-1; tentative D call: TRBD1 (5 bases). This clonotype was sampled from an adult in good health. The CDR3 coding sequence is TGTGCCAGCAGCTTAGACCCGGACATGAACACTGAAGCTTTCTTT. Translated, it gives CASSLDPDMNTEAFF.